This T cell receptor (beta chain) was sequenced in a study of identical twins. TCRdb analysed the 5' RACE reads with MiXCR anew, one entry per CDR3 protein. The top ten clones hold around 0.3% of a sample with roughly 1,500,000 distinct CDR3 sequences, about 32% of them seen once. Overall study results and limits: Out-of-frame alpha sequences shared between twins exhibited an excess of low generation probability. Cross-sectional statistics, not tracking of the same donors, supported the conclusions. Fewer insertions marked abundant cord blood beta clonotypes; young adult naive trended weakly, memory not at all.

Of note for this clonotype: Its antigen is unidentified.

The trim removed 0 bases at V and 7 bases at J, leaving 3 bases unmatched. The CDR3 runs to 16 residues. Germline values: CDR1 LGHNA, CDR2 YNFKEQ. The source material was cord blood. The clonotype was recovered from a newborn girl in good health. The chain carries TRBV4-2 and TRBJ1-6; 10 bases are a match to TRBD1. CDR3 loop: CASSQELGQGNSPLHF. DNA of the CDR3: TGTGCCAGCAGCCAAGAGTTGGGACAGGGGAATTCACCCCTCCACTTT.